This note documents a single T cell receptor (beta chain) sequence. This CDR3 region has 15 residues. Germline V gene lookup returns CDR1 MNHNY and CDR2 SVGAGI (reference sequence). Trimming cost V 4 bases and J 6 bases; bases outside gene matches: 8. The record originates from a study of blood T cell repertoires in COVID-19. Study-level background: Spain, Italy and the United States supplied samples that represented acute and convalescent COVID-19.

Authors' methods: Reference gene primer amplification yielded estimated nucleated cell counts. Sequencing used immunoSEQ multiplex PCR; TCRdb keeps in-frame clones, though not all of them. V, J and clone size were drawn from that table, and D and trimming were deduced from the DNA. This sample has about 180,000 clones, with about 85% found just once. The J gene is TRBJ2-1, the V gene TRBV6-6; 8 nucleotides line up with TRBD2. This clonotype was obtained from a woman aged 30 to 39 with active or convalescent COVID-19. The sequenced material came from peripheral blood. The CDR3 is CASSFTRGGANEQFF. CDR3 nucleotide sequence: TGTGCCAGCAGTTTCACCCGGGGGGGGGCCAATGAGCAGTTCTTC.